The 6 T cell receptor beta chains reported below all come from one sample, sequenced in a study of blood T cell repertoires in COVID-19. The data were produced by immunoSEQ multiplex PCR, yet TCRdb's version contains in-frame clones alone and is incomplete. The sample lists 200,000 or so clones, 80% to 95% occurring once. The sample was peripheral blood. The receptor source for this set is a man aged 55 to 70 with COVID-19, enrolled during active disease.

The V call is TRBV7-9, the J call TRBJ1-1, with 7 bases that match TRBD1. The CDR3 covers 14 residues. The germline CDR1 and CDR2 sequences are SEHNR and FQNEAQ (reference sequence). V shed 1 base, J shed 5 bases, and the junction held 4 bases outside the gene matches. The CDR3 nucleotides are TGTGCCAGCAGCTTAGAACAGGGGATAACTGAAGCTTTCTTT. Its protein product is CASSLEQGITEAFF.

The chain couples TRBV11-3 to TRBJ2-7, with 10 bases that match TRBD1. V lost 1 base and J lost 3; bases outside the gene matches: 9. Looked up from germline, CDR1 is SGHNT and CDR2 is YENEEA. The CDR3 runs to 17 residues. The CDR3, as DNA: TGTGCCAGCAGCTTAGGCGGGACAGGGGATTTTAACTACGAGCAGTACTTC. Its protein product is CASSLGGTGDFNYEQYF. The entire variable domain, with the rest obtained from reference TRBV11-3 and TRBJ2-7, is as follows: EAGVVQSPRYKIIEKKQPVAFWCNPISGHNTLYWYLQNLGQGPELLIRYENEEAVDDSQLPKDRFSAERLKGVDSTLKIQPAELGDSAVYLCASSLGGTGDFNYEQYFGPGTRLTVT.

The gene calls are TRBV6-6 and TRBJ2-7, with D possibly matching TRBD1 (7 bases). The germline gives CDR1 MNHNY, CDR2 SVGAGI (reference sequence). V dropped 3 bases and J dropped 7 bases, with 16 bases sitting between them. The length of the CDR3 is 14 residues. This chain's CDR3 is CASSYRGQGREQYF. In DNA, the CDR3 is TGTGCCAGCAGTTATAGGGGGCAGGGGAGGGAGCAGTACTTC.

The chain employs TRBV3-1 (or the pseudogene TRBV3-2) and TRBJ2-1, with no clear D. Trimming took off 2 bases at V and 2 bases at J, with 13 bases between the two ends. Germline V CDR1 and CDR2: LGHDT, YNNKEL (reference sequence). The CDR3 is 16 residues long. The CDR3 nucleotides read TGTGCCAGCAGCCAAAGTTCAGTTGGAGCCTACAATGAGCAGTTCTTC. This translates into CASSQSSVGAYNEQFF.

The rearrangement uses TRBV3-1 (or the pseudogene TRBV3-2) and TRBJ2-5, with 12 positions matching TRBD2. The length of the CDR3 is 17 residues. V trimming: 0 bases; J trimming: 5 bases; junction bases outside the gene matches: 7. CDR1 and CDR2 from the germline V gene are LGHDT and YNNKEL (reference sequence). CDR3 in DNA: TGTGCCAGCAGCCAAGACCAGACTAGCGGGAGCCTGGAGACCCAGTACTTC. Translating it yields CASSQDQTSGSLETQYF.

J is TRBJ1-2 and V is TRBV30; 7 nucleotides agree with TRBD1. Trimming cost V 0 bases and J 7 bases; bases outside gene matches: 5. Germline assignment: CDR1 GTSNPN and CDR2 SVGIG (reference sequence). This CDR3 has 13 residues. The CDR3 bases are TGTGCCTGGAGTGTACCGGCAGGGGGTGGCTACACCTTC. This codes for CAWSVPAGGGYTF.